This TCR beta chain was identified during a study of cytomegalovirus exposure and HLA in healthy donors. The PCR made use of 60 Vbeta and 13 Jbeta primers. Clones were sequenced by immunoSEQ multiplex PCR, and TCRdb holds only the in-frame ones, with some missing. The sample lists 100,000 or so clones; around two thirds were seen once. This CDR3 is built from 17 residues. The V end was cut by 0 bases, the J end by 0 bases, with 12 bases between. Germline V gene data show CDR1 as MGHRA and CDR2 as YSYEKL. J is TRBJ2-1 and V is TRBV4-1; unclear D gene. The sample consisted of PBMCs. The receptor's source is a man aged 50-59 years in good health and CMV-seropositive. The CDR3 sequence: CASSQDTPWASYNEQFF. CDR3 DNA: TGCGCCAGCAGCCAAGATACCCCCTGGGCCTCCTACAATGAGCAGTTCTTC.